A single sample gave rise to the 19 T cell receptor beta chains below, sequenced in a study of OX40 agonist ivuxolimab in advanced cancers. Some clones are missing from TCRdb's copy, which holds only in-frame ones; the method was immunoSEQ multiplex PCR. The sample records more than 95,000 clones, approximately 90% being singletons. The specimen was CD4+ or CD8+ T cells sorted from blood, collected in a trial of the OX40 agonist ivuxolimab. The receptors originated from an adult with an advanced solid tumor such as melanoma, head and neck, liver or kidney cancer.

The chain links TRBV2 to TRBJ2-2; no clear D. Germline V CDR1 and CDR2: SNHLY, FYNNEI. V shed 7 bases and J shed 3 bases, with 6 bases lying between them. The CDR3 sequence is 12 residues long. The CDR3 loop reads CASIFDTGELFF. CDR3 sequence (DNA): TGTGCCAGCATATTTGACACCGGGGAGCTGTTTTTT.

The count of this clone is one. The chain carries TRBV7-9 and TRBJ1-1, with D unclear. V was pared by 5 bases and J by 5 bases, with 6 bases between. The CDR3 totals 11 residues. Germline V gene lookup returns CDR1 SEHNR and CDR2 FQNEAQ (reference sequence). For the CDR3, the DNA is TGTGCCAGCAGCCTAAGGACTGAAGCTTTCTTT. Residues: CASSLRTEAFF.

This clone is a singleton in its sample. The chain uses TRBV7-8 and TRBJ2-1; no definite D call. Germline CDR1 is SGHVS and CDR2 is FQNEAQ. V was pared by 5 bases and J by 7 bases, with 9 bases between. The CDR3 consists of 12 residues. The CDR3, as DNA: TGTGCCAGCAGCCCGCTATCGAATGAGCAGTTCTTC. It yields the protein CASSPLSNEQFF.

The V call is TRBV7-2, the J call TRBJ2-7, with TRBD2 identical over 14 bases. Germline CDR1 reads SGHTA; CDR2 reads FQGNSA. V gave up 1 base and J gave up 1 base; unmatched junction bases: 3. The CDR3 consists of 17 residues. CDR3: CASSLGGLAGGSYEQYF. The DNA for the CDR3 is TGTGCCAGCAGCTTAGGCGGACTAGCGGGGGGTTCCTACGAGCAGTACTTC.

The chain joins TRBV6-6 to TRBJ1-1, with 8 bases identical to TRBD1. Unmatched junction bases numbered 13, after V lost 5 bases and J lost 5 bases. This CDR3 is 16 amino acids long. Germline lookup yields CDR1 MNHNY and CDR2 SVGAGI (reference sequence). The chain's CDR3 is CASSIQGAQLGTEAFF. The CDR3 DNA reads TGTGCCAGCAGTATTCAGGGGGCGCAGTTGGGAACTGAAGCTTTCTTT.

The count of this clone is one. The CDR3 DNA is TGTGCCAGCAGTATCGACAGTCCCGTAGCCCAGCATTTT. Protein sequence: CASSIDSPVAQHF. The chain joins TRBV28 to TRBJ1-5; maybe TRBD1 (5 bases). Trimming cost V 5 bases and J 11 bases, with 16 bases left between them. CDR1 and CDR2 from the germline V gene are MDHEN and SYDVKM. This CDR3 has 13 amino acids.

This clone appeared once. The chain employs TRBV18 and TRBJ1-5, with TRBD1 matching 8 bases. Trimming took 6 bases from V and 7 from J; bases not matched to a gene: 8. This CDR3 is built from 14 residues. Germline-derived CDR1 and CDR2 are KGHSH and LQKENI. Written as DNA, the CDR3 is TGTGCCAGCTCGCCGGGACAGGCTGGGCAGCCCCAGCATTTT. As protein: CASSPGQAGQPQHF.

V and J are TRBV15 and TRBJ2-7, with a weak D call TRBD2 (6 bases). The CDR3 runs to 16 residues. V was shortened by 2 bases and J by 2 bases, with 16 bases between the two germline ends. The germline V gene has CDR1 LNHNV and CDR2 YYDKDF (reference sequence). The CDR3 spells CATSRQGLGGTYEQYF. The DNA for the CDR3 is TGTGCCACCAGCAGACAGGGTCTTGGGGGGACCTACGAGCAGTACTTC.

The chain employs TRBV21-1 and TRBJ1-2. TRBV21-1 is flagged as a pseudogene. The CDR3 is 15 residues long. CDR3 in amino acids: CASSKKGGRNYGYTF. The CDR3 DNA follows: TGTGCCAGCAGCAAAAAAGGGGGGCGCAACTATGGCTACACCTTC.

This rearrangement joins TRBV21-1 to TRBJ1-1. TRBV21-1 is a pseudogene locus. The CDR3 spans 16 residues. CDR3 amino acids: CASSKAVYGPFTEAFF. In DNA form, the CDR3 reads TGTGCCAGCAGCAAAGCTGTGTACGGGCCTTTCACTGAAGCTTTCTTT.

The gene calls are TRBV11-2 and TRBJ2-7; the match to TRBD2 covers 8 bases. Trimming removed 5 bases from V and 7 bases from J; junction bases left unmatched: 10. The CDR3 covers 14 residues. Germline CDR1 and CDR2: SGHAT and FQNNGV. CDR3 coding DNA: TGTGCCAGCAGCCCCCGGGGGGGGGCGGCTGAGCAGTACTTC. It is translated as CASSPRGGAAEQYF.

The gene calls are TRBV5-4 and TRBJ2-3, with D perhaps matching TRBD1 (6 bases). Trimming pared 3 bases from V and 0 bases from J, leaving 11 bases between. The CDR3 has 15 residues. Germline CDR1 SGHNT, CDR2 YYREEE (reference sequence). This CDR3 reads CASSYGQSSTDTQYF. For the CDR3, the DNA is TGTGCCAGCAGCTACGGACAGTCTAGCACAGATACGCAGTATTTT.

V is TRBV25-1 and J is TRBJ1-1; D is undetermined. Per the germline V gene, CDR1 is MGHDK and CDR2 is SYGVNS. The CDR3 loop spans 14 amino acids. V was pared by 5 bases and J by 3 bases, with 13 bases between. CDR3 nucleotide sequence: TGTGCCAGCAGTTCGAGGCTTGGGCACACTGAAGCTTTCTTT. It is translated as CASSSRLGHTEAFF.

The chain carries TRBV6-7 and TRBJ1-3; D might be TRBD1 (5 bases). TRBV6-7 is marked as an open reading frame, function uncertain. The CDR3 spans 15 residues. V dropped 6 bases and J dropped 0 bases, with 12 bases sitting between them. As DNA, the CDR3 is TGTGCCAGCAGACCTCCCGGGACCTCTGGAAACACCATATATTTT. This gives the protein CASRPPGTSGNTIYF.

V usage is TRBV19 and J usage is TRBJ1-5, with 9 bases lining up with TRBD1. CDR3 size: 15 residues. The V gene end was trimmed by 2 bases and the J gene end by 6 bases; junction bases not matched to a gene: 5. From germline, CDR1 is LNHDA and CDR2 SQIVND (reference sequence). CDR3 nucleotides: TGTGCCAGTAGTATATGGGGACAGGGAGCTCAGCCCCAGCATTTT. Translated: CASSIWGQGAQPQHF.

V usage is TRBV5-1 and J usage is TRBJ1-4, with 9 bases aligning to TRBD1. V trimming: 0 bases; J trimming: 8 bases; junction bases outside the gene matches: 5. Looked up from germline, CDR1 is SGHRS and CDR2 is YFSETQ. The CDR3 spans 15 residues. This chain's CDR3 is CASSLEQGAWEKLFF. The CDR3 DNA follows: TGCGCCAGCAGCTTGGAACAGGGGGCGTGGGAAAAACTGTTTTTT.

This sequence joins TRBV5-1 and TRBJ2-3, with a possible D match to TRBD2 (5 bases). Germline V gives CDR1 SGHRS, CDR2 YFSETQ. This CDR3 comprises 17 residues. Trimming removed 1 base from V and 0 bases from J, with 15 bases in between. The CDR3 protein is CASSLSPSGSSTDTQYF. CDR3 sequence (DNA): TGCGCCAGCAGCTTGAGTCCGTCGGGGTCTAGCACAGATACGCAGTATTTT.

This clone appeared once. The chain has TRBV18 and TRBJ2-5; 13 nucleotides line up with TRBD2. Germline V gene lookup returns CDR1 KGHSH and CDR2 LQKENI. V lost 3 bases to trimming and J lost 3 bases; unmatched junction nucleotides: 4. This CDR3 spans 16 amino acids. CDR3 region: CASSPQGLAGKETQYF. The DNA for the CDR3 is TGTGCCAGCTCACCCCAGGGACTAGCGGGGAAAGAGACCCAGTACTTC.

This chain connects TRBV11-2 to TRBJ2-3; tentative D call: TRBD1 (6 bases). Trimming cost V 3 bases and J 3 bases, with 13 bases left between them. Germline CDR1 SGHAT, CDR2 FQNNGV. The CDR3 totals 15 residues. The CDR3 bases are TGTGCCAGCAGCTTGTGGGGGCCAGGGACAGATACGCAGTATTTT. It is translated as CASSLWGPGTDTQYF.